What follows are 17 T cell receptor beta chains derived from one specimen sequenced in a study of cytomegalovirus exposure and HLA in healthy donors. It was with 60 Vbeta and 13 Jbeta primers that the PCR ran. Data came from immunoSEQ multiplex PCR; TCRdb stores just in-frame clones and leaves some out. The data contain approximately 210,000 clones, around 81% of them singletons. The sequenced sample was PBMCs. The receptors were sampled from a woman in her fifties or sixties in good health and CMV-seropositive.

This clone has only a few counts. The V gene is TRBV5-1, the J gene TRBJ2-7; TRBD2 aligns across 14 bases. The length of the CDR3 is 15 residues. J gave up 4 bases and V 0 bases, and 0 bases lay outside the gene matches. Germline V CDR1 and CDR2: SGHRS, YFSETQ. CDR3 loop: CASSLGTSGGYEQYF. The DNA for the CDR3 is TGCGCCAGCAGCTTGGGGACTAGCGGGGGGTACGAGCAGTACTTC.

This clone was counted once. The chain joins TRBV7-8 to TRBJ2-7; a weak D match, TRBD2 (5 bases). The CDR3 contains 15 residues. Trimming left V 1 base short and J 4 bases short, with 14 bases between. In germline, CDR1 is SGHVS, CDR2 FQNEAQ. CDR3 loop: CASSLGAGTQYEQYF. CDR3 nucleotides: TGTGCCAGCAGCTTAGGGGCGGGTACTCAGTACGAGCAGTACTTC.

The chain couples TRBV6-1 to TRBJ2-2, with 9 bases identical to TRBD1. Unmatched junction bases numbered 13, after V lost 4 bases and J lost 4 bases. CDR3 length: 18 residues. CDR1 and CDR2 (germline): MNHNS, SASEGT. CDR3 nucleotide sequence: TGTGCCAGCAGTGTAGCGCGAACAGGGGGCATAGGCACCGGGGAGCTGTTTTTT. Translation gives CASSVARTGGIGTGELFF.

This clone was detected once. CDR3 sequence (DNA): TGTGCCAGCAGCACAGACCCGGGGTCACCCCTCCACTTT. This codes for CASSTDPGSPLHF. The chain recombines TRBV7-9 with TRBJ1-6; D gene uncertain. The germline CDR1 and CDR2 sequences are SEHNR and FQNEAQ (reference sequence). V was pared by 5 bases and J by 10 bases, with 12 bases between. This CDR3 has 13 residues.

The chain links TRBV27 to TRBJ1-3, with no clear D. CDR1 and CDR2 (germline): MNHEY, SMNVEV (reference sequence). The CDR3 has 14 residues. V dropped 0 bases and J dropped 4 bases, with 7 bases sitting between them. This CDR3 is CASSLSWQGNTIYF. The CDR3 nucleotides are TGTGCCAGCAGTTTATCTTGGCAGGGAAACACCATATATTTT.

This rearrangement joins TRBV7-3 to TRBJ2-7, with 9 bases fitting TRBD1. Germline CDR1 is SGHTA and CDR2 is FQGTGA. V was clipped by 2 bases and J by 4 bases; unmatched bases: 6. The CDR3 is 15 residues long. DNA of the CDR3: TGTGCCAGCAGCTTAGCTCCGGGACAGGGTTACGAGCAGTACTTC. The encoded protein is CASSLAPGQGYEQYF.

The rearrangement joins TRBV19 to TRBJ1-5; 8 positions agree with TRBD1. J gave up 0 bases and V 3 bases, and 13 bases lay outside the gene matches. Germline-derived CDR1 and CDR2 are LNHDA and SQIVND (reference sequence). There are 19 residues in the CDR3. DNA for the CDR3: TGTGCCAGTAGTATCGGGCCAGGGGGCTCCGCTTATAGCAATCAGCCCCAGCATTTT. Its translation: CASSIGPGGSAYSNQPQHF.

The rearrangement joins TRBV30 to TRBJ2-5, with no clear D. V was shortened by 4 bases and J by 4 bases, with 13 bases between the two germline ends. Germline V CDR1 and CDR2: GTSNPN, SVGIG (reference sequence). CDR3 length: 13 residues. The CDR3 loop reads CAWNPGLRETQYF. The CDR3 DNA follows: TGTGCCTGGAACCCCGGTCTGCGAGAGACCCAGTACTTC.

This clone appeared a few times. J is TRBJ1-1 and V is TRBV6-5; 7 bases align to TRBD1. Germline V CDR1 and CDR2: MNHEY, SVGAGI. The CDR3 contains 14 residues. Losses at the gene ends were 5 bases for V and 5 bases for J; bases not matched to a gene: 8. The CDR3 nucleotides read TGTGCCAGCAGTGATATGACAGGGCGAACTGAAGCTTTCTTT. Its protein product is CASSDMTGRTEAFF.

This clone has just a few counts. The rearrangement joins TRBV10-3 to TRBJ1-1, with D tentatively TRBD1 (6 bases). Trimming stripped 8 bases from V and 7 bases from J, with 17 bases between. The CDR3 is 13 residues long. Germline-derived CDR1 and CDR2 are ENHRY and SYGVKD. The DNA for the CDR3 is TGTGCCATCGTTACAGGGCCTGGGAATGAAGCTTTCTTT. Residues: CAIVTGPGNEAFF.

CDR3: CASSLLAGGEQYF. CDR3 sequence (DNA): TGTGCCAGCAGCTTACTAGCGGGGGGGGAGCAGTACTTC. This chain uses TRBV7-6 with TRBJ2-7; 12 bases line up with TRBD2. CDR3 length: 13 residues. Germline V gives CDR1 SGHVS, CDR2 FNYEAQ. V shed 2 bases, J shed 7 bases, and the junction held 0 bases outside the gene matches.

This chain links TRBV6-5 with TRBJ1-2, with 7 positions matching TRBD1. J gave up 8 bases and V 5 bases, and 11 bases lay outside the gene matches. This CDR3 has 14 residues. Per the germline V gene, CDR1 is MNHEY and CDR2 is SVGAGI. CDR3 loop: CASSDYRQGQGYTF. Here the CDR3 DNA reads TGTGCCAGCAGTGACTACCGACAGGGCCAAGGCTACACCTTC.

The V and J genes are TRBV28 and TRBJ2-7, with D perhaps matching TRBD1 (6 bases). V was clipped by 1 base and J by 0 bases, with 13 bases between them. The length of the CDR3 is 16 residues. Germline CDR1 MDHEN, CDR2 SYDVKM. The CDR3 DNA follows: TGTGCCAGCAGTTTATACCCCACAGGGAGCTCCTACGAGCAGTACTTC. This codes for CASSLYPTGSSYEQYF.

Here the CDR3 reads CASSSPYRETEAFF. CDR3 bases: TGTGCCAGCAGTTCCCCTTACAGGGAAACTGAAGCTTTCTTT. V is TRBV6-1 and J is TRBJ1-1; D possibly corresponds to TRBD1 (6 bases). This CDR3 region has 14 residues. Trimming left V 5 bases short and J 5 bases short, with 15 bases between. Germline V gene lookup returns CDR1 MNHNS and CDR2 SASEGT.

The chain recombines TRBV10-3 with TRBJ1-2; D is uncertain. V was pared by 5 bases and J by 8 bases, with 12 bases between. The CDR3 runs 12 residues. Per germline, CDR1 ENHRY and CDR2 SYGVKD. CDR3 in DNA: TGTGCCATCAGTCCCGGAGGCCAGGGCTACACCTTC. Translation gives CAISPGGQGYTF.

The chain uses TRBV27 and TRBJ1-1; a weak D match, TRBD1 (5 bases). CDR1 and CDR2 from the germline V gene are MNHEY and SMNVEV (reference sequence). This CDR3 comprises 12 residues. V lost 2 bases to trimming and J lost 8 bases, with 9 bases between them. CDR3 residues: CASSLMGREAFF. CDR3 bases: TGTGCCAGCAGTTTAATGGGGCGGGAAGCTTTCTTT.

The rearrangement links TRBV4-1 to TRBJ2-7; 10 nucleotides align to TRBD2. J lost 0 bases, V lost 0 bases, and 11 bases had no gene match. CDR1 and CDR2 from the germline V gene are MGHRA and YSYEKL. The CDR3 contains 19 residues. CDR3 loop: CASSQDQLAGARSSYEQYF. CDR3 nucleotides: TGCGCCAGCAGCCAAGATCAGCTAGCGGGGGCCCGGAGCTCCTACGAGCAGTACTTC.